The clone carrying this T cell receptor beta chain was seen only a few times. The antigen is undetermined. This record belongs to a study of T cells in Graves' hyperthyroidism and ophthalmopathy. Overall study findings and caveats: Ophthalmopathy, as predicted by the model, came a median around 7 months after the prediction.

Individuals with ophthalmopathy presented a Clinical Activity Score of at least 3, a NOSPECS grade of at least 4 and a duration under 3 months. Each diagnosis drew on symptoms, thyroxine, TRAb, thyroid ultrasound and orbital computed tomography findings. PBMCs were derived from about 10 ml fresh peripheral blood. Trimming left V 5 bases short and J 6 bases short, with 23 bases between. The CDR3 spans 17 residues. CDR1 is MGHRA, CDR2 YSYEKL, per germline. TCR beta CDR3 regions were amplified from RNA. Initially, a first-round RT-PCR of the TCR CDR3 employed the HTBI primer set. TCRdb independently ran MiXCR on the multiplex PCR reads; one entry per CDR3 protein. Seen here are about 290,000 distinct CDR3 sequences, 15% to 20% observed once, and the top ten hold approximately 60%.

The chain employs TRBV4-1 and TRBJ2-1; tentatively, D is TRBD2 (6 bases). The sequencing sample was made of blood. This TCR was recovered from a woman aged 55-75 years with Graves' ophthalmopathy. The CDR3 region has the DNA TGCGCCAGCAGCAAACGCACCGGGATTCAGGAGGGCAATGAGCAGTTCTTC. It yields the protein CASSKRTGIQEGNEQFF.